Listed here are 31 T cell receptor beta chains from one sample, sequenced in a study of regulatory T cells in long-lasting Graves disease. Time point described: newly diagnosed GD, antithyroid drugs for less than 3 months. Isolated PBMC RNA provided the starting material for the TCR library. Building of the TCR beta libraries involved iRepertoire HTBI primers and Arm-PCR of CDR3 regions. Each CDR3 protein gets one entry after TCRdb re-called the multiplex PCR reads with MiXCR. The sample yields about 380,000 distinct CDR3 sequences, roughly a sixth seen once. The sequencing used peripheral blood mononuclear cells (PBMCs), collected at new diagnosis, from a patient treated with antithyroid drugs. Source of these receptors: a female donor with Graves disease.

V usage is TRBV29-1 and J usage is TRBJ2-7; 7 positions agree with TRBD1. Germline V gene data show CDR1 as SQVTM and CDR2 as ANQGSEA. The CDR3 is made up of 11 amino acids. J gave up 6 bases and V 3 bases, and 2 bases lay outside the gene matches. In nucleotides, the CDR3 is TGCAGCGTTGAGAGACAGGGCGAGCAGTACTTC. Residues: CSVERQGEQYF.

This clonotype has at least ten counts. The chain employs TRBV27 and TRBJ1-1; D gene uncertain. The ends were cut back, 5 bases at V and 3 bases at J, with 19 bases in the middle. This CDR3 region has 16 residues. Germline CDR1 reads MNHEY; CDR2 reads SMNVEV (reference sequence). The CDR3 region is CASSPLWRRVDTEAFF. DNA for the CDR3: TGTGCCAGCAGTCCCCTCTGGAGGCGGGTTGACACTGAAGCTTTCTTT.

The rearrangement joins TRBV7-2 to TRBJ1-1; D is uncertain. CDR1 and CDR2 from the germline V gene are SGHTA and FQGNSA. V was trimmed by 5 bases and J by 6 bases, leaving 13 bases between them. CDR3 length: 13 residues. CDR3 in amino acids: CASSTDAVAEAFF. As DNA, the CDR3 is TGTGCCAGCAGCACGGACGCGGTGGCTGAAGCTTTCTTT. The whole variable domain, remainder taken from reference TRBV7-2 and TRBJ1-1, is GAGVSQSPSNKVTEKGKDVELRCDPISGHTALYWYRQSLGQGLEFLIYFQGNSAPDKSGLPSDRFSAERTGGSVSTLTIQRTQQEDSAVYLCASSTDAVAEAFFGQGTRLTVV.

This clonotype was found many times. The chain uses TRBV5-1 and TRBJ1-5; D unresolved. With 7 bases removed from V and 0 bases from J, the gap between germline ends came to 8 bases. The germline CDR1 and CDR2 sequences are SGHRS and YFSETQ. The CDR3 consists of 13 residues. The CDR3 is CASAEDSNQPQHF. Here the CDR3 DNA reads TGCGCCAGCGCAGAAGATAGCAATCAGCCCCAGCATTTT.

The CDR3 protein is CASSPTSGRGPTGELFF. CDR3 in DNA: TGTGCCAGCAGCCCTACCTCGGGCAGGGGGCCCACCGGGGAGCTGTTTTTT. This sequence joins TRBV7-6 and TRBJ2-2; 8 bases match TRBD1. Germline loops: CDR1 SGHVS, CDR2 FNYEAQ. This CDR3 is 17 amino acids long. V was pared by 5 bases and J by 4 bases, with 12 bases of the junction left unmatched.

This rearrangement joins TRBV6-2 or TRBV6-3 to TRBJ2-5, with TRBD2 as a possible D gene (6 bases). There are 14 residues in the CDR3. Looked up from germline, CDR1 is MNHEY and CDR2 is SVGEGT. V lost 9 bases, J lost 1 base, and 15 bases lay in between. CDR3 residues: CARRRESPQETQYF. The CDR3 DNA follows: TGTGCCAGACGGCGGGAAAGCCCCCAAGAGACCCAGTACTTC.

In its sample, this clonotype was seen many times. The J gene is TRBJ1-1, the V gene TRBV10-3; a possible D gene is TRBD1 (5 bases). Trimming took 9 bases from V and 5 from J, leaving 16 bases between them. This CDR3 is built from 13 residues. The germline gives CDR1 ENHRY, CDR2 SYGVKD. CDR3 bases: TGTGCCATGCGGCGGGCGGGGGATACTGAAGCTTTCTTT. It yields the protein CAMRRAGDTEAFF.

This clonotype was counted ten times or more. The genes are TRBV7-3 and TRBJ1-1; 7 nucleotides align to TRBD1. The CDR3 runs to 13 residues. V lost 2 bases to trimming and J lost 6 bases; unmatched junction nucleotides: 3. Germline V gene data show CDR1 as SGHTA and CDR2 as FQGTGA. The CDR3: CASSLYQGAEAFF. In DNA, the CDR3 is TGTGCCAGCAGCTTATATCAGGGGGCTGAAGCTTTCTTT.

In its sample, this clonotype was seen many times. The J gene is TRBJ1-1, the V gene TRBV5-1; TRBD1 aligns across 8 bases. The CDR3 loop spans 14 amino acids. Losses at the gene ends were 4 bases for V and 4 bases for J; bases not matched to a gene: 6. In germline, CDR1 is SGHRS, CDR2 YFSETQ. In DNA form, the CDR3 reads TGCGCCAGCAGCAGGGACAGGTTGGTCACTGAAGCTTTCTTT. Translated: CASSRDRLVTEAFF.

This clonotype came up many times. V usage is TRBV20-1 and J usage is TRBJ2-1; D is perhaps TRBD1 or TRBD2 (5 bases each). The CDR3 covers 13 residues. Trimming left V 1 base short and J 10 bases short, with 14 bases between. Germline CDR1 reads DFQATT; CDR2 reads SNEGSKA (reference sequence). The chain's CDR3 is CSARVPGTVEQFF. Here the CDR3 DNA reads TGCAGTGCTAGAGTCCCCGGGACGGTGGAGCAGTTCTTC.

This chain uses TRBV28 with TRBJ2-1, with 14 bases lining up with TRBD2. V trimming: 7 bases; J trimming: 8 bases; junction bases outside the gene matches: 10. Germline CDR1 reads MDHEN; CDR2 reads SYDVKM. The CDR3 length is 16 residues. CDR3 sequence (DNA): TGTGCCAGCACCCTCGGGGGGACTAGCGGGAGACATGAGCAGTTCTTC. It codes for CASTLGGTSGRHEQFF. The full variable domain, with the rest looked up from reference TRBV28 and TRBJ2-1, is DVKVTQSSRYLVKRTGEKVFLECVQDMDHENMFWYRQDPGLGLRLIYFSYDVKMKEKGDIPEGYSVSREKKERFSLILESASTNQTSMYLCASTLGGTSGRHEQFFGPGTRLTVL.

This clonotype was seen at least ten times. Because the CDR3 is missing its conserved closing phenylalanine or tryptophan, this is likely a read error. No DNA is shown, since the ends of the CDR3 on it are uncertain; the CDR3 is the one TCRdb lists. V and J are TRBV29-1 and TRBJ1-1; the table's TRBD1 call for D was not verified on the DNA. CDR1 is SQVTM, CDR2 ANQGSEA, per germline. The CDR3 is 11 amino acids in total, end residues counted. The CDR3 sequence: CSVEDLAGTHM.

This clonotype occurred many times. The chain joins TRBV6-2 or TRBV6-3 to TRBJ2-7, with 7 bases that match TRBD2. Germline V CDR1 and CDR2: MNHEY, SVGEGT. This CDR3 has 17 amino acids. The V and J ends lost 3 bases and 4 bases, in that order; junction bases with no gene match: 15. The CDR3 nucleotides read TGTGCCAGCAGTTATCAGGGTGTCGGGCGGGAGAGGTACGAGCAGTACTTC. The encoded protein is CASSYQGVGRERYEQYF.

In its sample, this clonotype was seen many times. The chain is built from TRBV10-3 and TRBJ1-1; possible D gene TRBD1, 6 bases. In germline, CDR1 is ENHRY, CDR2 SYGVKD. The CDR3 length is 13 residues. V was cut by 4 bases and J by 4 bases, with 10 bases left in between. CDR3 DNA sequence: TGTGCCATCAGTGCAAGAGGGGGCACTGAAGCTTTCTTT. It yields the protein CAISARGGTEAFF.

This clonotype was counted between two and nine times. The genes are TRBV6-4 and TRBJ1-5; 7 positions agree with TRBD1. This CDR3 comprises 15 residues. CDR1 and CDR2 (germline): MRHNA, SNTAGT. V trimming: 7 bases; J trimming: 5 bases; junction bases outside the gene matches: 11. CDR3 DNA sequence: TGTGCCAGCACCCGACGGGGGGACAGCTATCAGCCCCAGCATTTT. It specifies CASTRRGDSYQPQHF.

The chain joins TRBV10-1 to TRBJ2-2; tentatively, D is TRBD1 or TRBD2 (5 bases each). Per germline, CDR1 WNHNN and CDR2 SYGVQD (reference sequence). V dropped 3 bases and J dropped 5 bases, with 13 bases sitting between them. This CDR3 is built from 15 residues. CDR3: CASSEQERGTGELFF. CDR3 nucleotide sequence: TGCGCCAGCAGTGAACAGGAAAGAGGGACCGGGGAGCTGTTTTTT.

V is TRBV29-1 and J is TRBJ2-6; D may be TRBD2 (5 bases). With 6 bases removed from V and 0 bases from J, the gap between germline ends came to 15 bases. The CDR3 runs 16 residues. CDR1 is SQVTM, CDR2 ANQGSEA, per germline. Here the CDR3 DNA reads TGCAGCGTGACGCCTTCGGGGAACTCTGGGGCCAACGTCCTGACTTTC. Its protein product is CSVTPSGNSGANVLTF.

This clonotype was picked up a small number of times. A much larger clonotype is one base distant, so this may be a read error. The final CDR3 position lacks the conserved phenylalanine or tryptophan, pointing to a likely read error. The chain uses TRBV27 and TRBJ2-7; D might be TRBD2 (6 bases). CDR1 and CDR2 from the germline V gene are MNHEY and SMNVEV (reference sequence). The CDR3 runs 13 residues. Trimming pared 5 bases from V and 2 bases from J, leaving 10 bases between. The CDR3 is CASSQGTAYEQYL. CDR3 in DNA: TGTGCCAGCAGTCAAGGGACTGCCTACGAGCAGTACCTC.

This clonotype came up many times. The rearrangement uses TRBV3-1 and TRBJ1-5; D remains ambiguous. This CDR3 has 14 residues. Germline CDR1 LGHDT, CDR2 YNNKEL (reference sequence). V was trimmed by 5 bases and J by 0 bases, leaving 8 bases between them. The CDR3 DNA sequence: TGTGCCAGCAGCGATGATTATAGCAATCAGCCCCAGCATTTT. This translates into CASSDDYSNQPQHF.

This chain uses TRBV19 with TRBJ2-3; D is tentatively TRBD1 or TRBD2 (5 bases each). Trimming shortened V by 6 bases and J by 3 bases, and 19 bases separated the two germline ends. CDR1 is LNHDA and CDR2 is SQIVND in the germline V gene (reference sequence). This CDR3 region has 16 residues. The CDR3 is CASRDEGGGTTDTQYF. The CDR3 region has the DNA TGTGCCAGTAGGGATGAGGGTGGGGGAACGACAGATACGCAGTATTTT.

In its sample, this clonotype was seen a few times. The CDR3: CASSQPGEGEKLFF. DNA for the CDR3: TGTGCCAGCAGTCAACCGGGTGAGGGGGAAAAACTGTTTTTT. This chain links TRBV6-2 or TRBV6-3 with TRBJ1-4, with D perhaps TRBD1 (5 bases). The CDR3 totals 14 residues. V gave up 5 bases and J gave up 8 bases, with 15 bases separating them. The germline V gene encodes CDR1 MNHEY and CDR2 SVGEGT.

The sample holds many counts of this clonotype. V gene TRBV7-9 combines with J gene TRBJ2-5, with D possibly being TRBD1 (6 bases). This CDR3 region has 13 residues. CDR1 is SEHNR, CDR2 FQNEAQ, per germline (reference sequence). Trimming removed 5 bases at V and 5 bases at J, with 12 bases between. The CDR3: CASSHRVSETQYF. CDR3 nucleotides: TGTGCCAGCAGCCACAGGGTTTCGGAGACCCAGTACTTC. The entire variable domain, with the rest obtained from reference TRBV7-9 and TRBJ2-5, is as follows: DTGVSQNPRHKITKRGQNVTFRCDPISEHNRLYWYRQTLGQGPEFLTYFQNEAQLEKSRLLSDRFSAERPKGSFSTLEIQRTEQGDSAMYLCASSHRVSETQYFGPGTRLLVL.

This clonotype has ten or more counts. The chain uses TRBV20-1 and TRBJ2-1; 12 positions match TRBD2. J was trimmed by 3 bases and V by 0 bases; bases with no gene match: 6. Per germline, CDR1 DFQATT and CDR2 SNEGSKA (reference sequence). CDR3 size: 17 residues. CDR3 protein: CSARDSGLAGIYNEQFF. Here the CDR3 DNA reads TGCAGTGCTAGAGATAGTGGACTAGCGGGGATCTACAATGAGCAGTTCTTC.

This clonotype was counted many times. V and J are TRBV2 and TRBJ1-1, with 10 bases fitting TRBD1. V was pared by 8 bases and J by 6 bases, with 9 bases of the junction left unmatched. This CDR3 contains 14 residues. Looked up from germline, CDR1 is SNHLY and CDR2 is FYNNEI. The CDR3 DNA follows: TGTGCCAGCTACCGGGACAGGGGAGGATCTGAAGCTTTCTTT. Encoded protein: CASYRDRGGSEAFF. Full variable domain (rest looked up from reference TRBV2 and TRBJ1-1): EPEVTQTPSHQVTQMGQEVILRCVPISNHLYFYWYRQILGQKVEFLVSFYNNEISEKSEIFDDQFSVERPDGSNFTLKIRSTKLEDSAMYFCASYRDRGGSEAFFGQGTRLTVV.

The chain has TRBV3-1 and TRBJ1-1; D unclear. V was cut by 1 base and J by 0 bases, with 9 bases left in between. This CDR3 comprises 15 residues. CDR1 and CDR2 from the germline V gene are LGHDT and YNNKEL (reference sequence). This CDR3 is CASSQGVSMNTEAFF. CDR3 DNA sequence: TGTGCCAGCAGCCAAGGGGTCAGTATGAACACTGAAGCTTTCTTT.

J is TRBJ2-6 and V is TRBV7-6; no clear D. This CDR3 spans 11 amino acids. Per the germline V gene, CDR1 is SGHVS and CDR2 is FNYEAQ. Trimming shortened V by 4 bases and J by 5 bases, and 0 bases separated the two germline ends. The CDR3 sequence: CASSWANVLTF. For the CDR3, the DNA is TGTGCCAGCAGCTGGGCCAACGTCCTGACTTTC. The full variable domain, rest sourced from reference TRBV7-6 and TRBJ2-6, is GAGVSQSPRYKVTKRGQDVALRCDPISGHVSLYWYRQALGQGPEFLTYFNYEAQQDKSGLPNDRFSAERPEGSISTLTIQRTEQRDSAMYRCASSWANVLTFGAGSRLTVL.

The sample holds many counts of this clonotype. This CDR3 reads CASSLGVWDYQETQYF. The CDR3 bases are TGTGCCAGCAGCTTAGGAGTCTGGGACTACCAAGAGACCCAGTACTTC. V is TRBV11-1 and J is TRBJ2-5; D is possibly TRBD2 (6 bases). Germline CDR1 is SGHAT and CDR2 is FQDESV (reference sequence). V was pared by 1 base and J by 0 bases, with 12 bases between. The CDR3 is 16 amino acids.

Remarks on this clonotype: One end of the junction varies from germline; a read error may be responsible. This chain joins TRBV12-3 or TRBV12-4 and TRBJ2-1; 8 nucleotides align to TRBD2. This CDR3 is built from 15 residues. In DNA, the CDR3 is TGTGCCACCAGTGGGGCGGGGGGCTCCTACAATGAGCAGTTCTTC. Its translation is CATSGAGGSYNEQFF.

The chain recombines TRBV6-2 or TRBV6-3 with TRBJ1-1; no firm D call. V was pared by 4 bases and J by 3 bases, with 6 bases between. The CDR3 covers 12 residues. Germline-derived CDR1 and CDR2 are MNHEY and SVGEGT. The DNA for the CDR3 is TGTGCCAGCAGTTGGGCGGACACTGAAGCTTTCTTT. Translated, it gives CASSWADTEAFF.

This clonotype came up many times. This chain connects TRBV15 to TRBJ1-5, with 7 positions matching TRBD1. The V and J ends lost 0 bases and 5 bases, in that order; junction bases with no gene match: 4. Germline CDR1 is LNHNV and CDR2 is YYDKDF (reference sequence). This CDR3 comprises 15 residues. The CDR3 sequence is CATSREGGRDQPQHF. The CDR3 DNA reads TGTGCCACCAGCAGAGAAGGGGGCAGGGATCAGCCCCAGCATTTT.

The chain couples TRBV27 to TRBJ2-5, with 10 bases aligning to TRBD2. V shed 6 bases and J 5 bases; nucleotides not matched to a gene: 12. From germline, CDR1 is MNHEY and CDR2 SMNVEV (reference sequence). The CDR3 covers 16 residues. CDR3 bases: TGTGCCAGCAGCCCCGTAGCGGGGGGCCACCGGGAGACCCAGTACTTC. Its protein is CASSPVAGGHRETQYF.